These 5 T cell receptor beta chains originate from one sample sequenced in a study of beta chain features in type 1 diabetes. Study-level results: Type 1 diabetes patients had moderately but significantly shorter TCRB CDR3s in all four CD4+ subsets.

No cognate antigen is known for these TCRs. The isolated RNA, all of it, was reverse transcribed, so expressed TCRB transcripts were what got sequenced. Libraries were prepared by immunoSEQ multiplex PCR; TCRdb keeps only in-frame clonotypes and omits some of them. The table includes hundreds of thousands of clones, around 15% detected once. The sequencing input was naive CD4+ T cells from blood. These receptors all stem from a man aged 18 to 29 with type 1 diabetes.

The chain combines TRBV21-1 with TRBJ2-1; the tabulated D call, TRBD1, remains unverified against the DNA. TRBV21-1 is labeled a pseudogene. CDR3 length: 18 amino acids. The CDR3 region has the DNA TGTGCCAGCAGCACCCGCTCCACCGGGACAGGGGGGTCCAATGAGCAGTTCTTC. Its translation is CASSTRSTGTGGSNEQFF.

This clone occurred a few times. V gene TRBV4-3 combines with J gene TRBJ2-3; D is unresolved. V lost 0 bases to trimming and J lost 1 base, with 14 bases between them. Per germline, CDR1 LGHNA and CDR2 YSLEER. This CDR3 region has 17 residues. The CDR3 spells CASSQDVFVQGTDTQYF. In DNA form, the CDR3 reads TGCGCCAGCAGCCAAGATGTATTTGTGCAGGGCACAGATACGCAGTATTTT.

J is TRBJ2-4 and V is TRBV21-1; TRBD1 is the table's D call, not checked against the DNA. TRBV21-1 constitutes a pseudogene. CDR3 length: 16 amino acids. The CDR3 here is CASSKGSGGQGRFQYF. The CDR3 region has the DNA TGTGCCAGCAGCAAGGGTTCGGGGGGACAGGGGAGATTTCAGTACTTC.

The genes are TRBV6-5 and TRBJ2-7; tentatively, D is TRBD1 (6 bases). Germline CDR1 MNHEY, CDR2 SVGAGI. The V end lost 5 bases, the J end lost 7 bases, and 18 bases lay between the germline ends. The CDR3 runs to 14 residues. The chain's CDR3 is CASSEGVPPGEQYF. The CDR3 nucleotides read TGTGCCAGCAGTGAGGGGGTACCTCCTGGAGAGCAGTACTTC.

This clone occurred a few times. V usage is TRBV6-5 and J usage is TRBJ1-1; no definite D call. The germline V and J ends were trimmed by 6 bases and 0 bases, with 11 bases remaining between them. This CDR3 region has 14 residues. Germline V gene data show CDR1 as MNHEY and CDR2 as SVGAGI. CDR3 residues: CASRTPGMNTEAFF. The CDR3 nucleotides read TGTGCCAGCAGGACCCCGGGGATGAACACTGAAGCTTTCTTT.